This T cell receptor (beta chain) was recovered during a study of CD8 T cells in ankylosing spondylitis. This clonotype appeared many times. V dropped 1 base and J dropped 12 bases, with 19 bases sitting between them. Germline CDR1 is SGHVS and CDR2 is FNYEAQ. The CDR3 loop spans 14 amino acids. Libraries for TCR beta were made by quantitative 5'-RACE with molecular barcodes. TCRdb reanalysed the 5' RACE reads using MiXCR and keeps one entry per CDR3 protein. The data contain 39,000 or so distinct CDR3 sequences, about a tenth of them singletons. This rearrangement joins TRBV7-6 to TRBJ2-7; D gene unclear. The specimen was blood, either unsorted or a sorted T cell fraction (not recorded which). This TCR was recovered from a male donor with ankylosing spondylitis or in good health (not recorded which). CDR3 residues: CASSLDLGPRYLYF. Written as DNA, the CDR3 is TGTGCCAGCAGCTTAGATCTCGGACCACGCTACCTGTACTTC. Complete variable domain (other parts from reference TRBV7-6 and TRBJ2-7): GAGVSQSPRYKVTKRGQDVALRCDPISGHVSLYWYRQALGQGPEFLTYFNYEAQQDKSGLPNDRFSAERPEGSISTLTIQRTEQRDSAMYRCASSLDLGPRYLYFGPGTRLTVT.